These 5 T cell receptor beta chains share one sample of origin, sequenced in a study of Graves' ophthalmopathy and Graves' hyperthyroidism. The TCR beta CDR3 regions underwent amplification from RNA transcripts. RT-PCR with HTBI primers came first, then second-round multiplex PCR. TCRdb processed the multiplex PCR reads anew with MiXCR; each CDR3 protein has one entry. This table holds about 370,000 distinct CDR3 sequences, approximately 16% found once. The sample comprised peripheral blood. All receptors derive from a woman aged 18-29 years with Graves' ophthalmopathy.

This clonotype was seen repeatedly, ten times or more. The CDR3 DNA sequence: TGTGCCAGCAGTTACTTAGAGGGGGACGGTGAAGCTTTCTTT. Residues: CASSYLEGDGEAFF. V is TRBV6-5 and J is TRBJ1-1; TRBD1 might be the D (6 bases). From germline, CDR1 is MNHEY and CDR2 SVGAGI. CDR3 length equals 14 residues. V shed 1 base and J shed 7 bases, with 13 bases lying between them.

This clonotype has ten or more counts. The chain employs TRBV29-1 and TRBJ2-5; perhaps TRBD2 as D (5 bases). The V end lost 4 bases, the J end lost 4 bases, and 10 bases lay between the germline ends. The CDR3 runs 12 residues. CDR1 SQVTM and CDR2 ANQGSEA come from the germline V gene. The CDR3 protein is CSVGEFGETQYF. The CDR3 DNA follows: TGCAGCGTTGGGGAGTTTGGAGAGACCCAGTACTTC.

The table lists this clonotype with a count of one. The chain links TRBV12-3 or TRBV12-4 to TRBJ1-1, with D unclear. The germline V and J ends were trimmed by 8 bases and 8 bases, with 12 bases remaining between them. The CDR3 has 11 amino acids. The CDR3 protein is CASRGGPEAFF. The CDR3 DNA reads TGTGCCAGCCGGGGAGGTCCCGAAGCTTTCTTT.

The table lists this clonotype with many counts. The chain uses TRBV28 and TRBJ1-5; possible D gene TRBD1, 6 bases. V was clipped by 4 bases and J by 11 bases, with 21 bases between them. Germline lookup yields CDR1 MDHEN and CDR2 SYDVKM. The CDR3 has 15 residues. The CDR3 here is CASSYRQAARGAQHF. The CDR3 bases are TGTGCCAGCAGTTACAGACAGGCCGCGAGGGGGGCCCAGCATTTT.

This clonotype came up many times. The chain employs TRBV7-2 and TRBJ2-7, with TRBD2 matching 7 bases. The ends lost 1 base at V and 2 bases at J; junction bases unmatched: 5. Germline CDR1 reads SGHTA; CDR2 reads FQGNSA. The CDR3 sequence is 15 residues long. CDR3 region: CASSLVSREAYEQYF. The CDR3 bases are TGTGCCAGCAGCTTAGTAAGCCGGGAGGCCTACGAGCAGTACTTC.